A selection of T cell receptor beta chains follows, all from one sample in a study of cytomegalovirus exposure and HLA in healthy donors. Profiled with immunoSEQ multiplex PCR; TCRdb holds only in-frame clones, not every one. The sample has about 94,000 clones; about three fifths are singletons. Sequencing input: PBMCs. These receptor sequences come from a man in his thirties or forties in good health and CMV-seronegative. The CDR3 runs from the conserved cysteine through the conserved F or W. The D gene is left open where the match is weak. Clone size, where shown, is once, few, many, or a class for clones that have expanded.

D gene: NA
V gene: TRBV28
J gene: TRBJ1-5
clone size: NA
CDR3 length: 14
CDR3 protein: CASSLGEARQPQHF
CDR3 DNA: TGTGCCAGCAGTTTGGGTGAGGCGAGACAGCCCCAGCATTTT

D gene: TRBD2
V gene: TRBV4-2
J gene: TRBJ2-1
clone size: NA
CDR3 length: 15
CDR3 protein: CASSQALAGNNEQFF
CDR3 DNA: TGTGCCAGCAGCCAAGCTCTAGCGGGGAACAATGAGCAGTTCTTC

D gene: TRBD2
V gene: TRBV9
J gene: TRBJ2-7
clone size: NA
CDR3 length: 15
CDR3 protein: CASSGSSGQGIEQYF
CDR3 DNA: TGTGCCAGCAGCGGCTCTAGCGGCCAAGGGATCGAGCAGTACTTC

D gene: NA
V gene: TRBV10-2
J gene: TRBJ2-3
clone size: NA
CDR3 length: 14
CDR3 protein: CASNLAYRGDTQYF
CDR3 DNA: TGCGCCAGCAACCTAGCGTATAGGGGAGATACGCAGTATTTT

D gene: TRBD1
V gene: TRBV5-1
J gene: TRBJ1-5
clone size: NA
CDR3 length: 15
CDR3 protein: CASSLDRGRNQPQHF
CDR3 DNA: TGCGCCAGCAGCTTAGACAGGGGTCGCAATCAGCCCCAGCATTTT

D gene: TRBD2
V gene: TRBV7-2
J gene: TRBJ2-3
clone size: NA
CDR3 length: 16
CDR3 protein: CASSSRLAGDTDTQYF
CDR3 DNA: TGTGCCAGCTCCTCCCGACTAGCGGGGGACACAGATACGCAGTATTTT

D gene: NA
V gene: TRBV30
J gene: TRBJ1-2
clone size: NA
CDR3 length: 12
CDR3 protein: CAWSATTGGYTF
CDR3 DNA: TGTGCCTGGAGTGCAACGACGGGAGGCTACACCTTC

D gene: TRBD1
V gene: TRBV6-5
J gene: TRBJ1-1
clone size: few
CDR3 length: 14
CDR3 protein: CASSPFGQGAVAFF
CDR3 DNA: TGTGCCAGCAGCCCTTTCGGACAGGGGGCTGTAGCTTTCTTT

D gene: TRBD2
V gene: TRBV4-1
J gene: TRBJ2-1
clone size: NA
CDR3 length: 18
CDR3 protein: CASSQDELAGAHYNEQFF
CDR3 DNA: TGCGCCAGCAGCCAAGATGAGTTAGCGGGGGCCCACTACAATGAGCAGTTCTTC

D gene: TRBD1
V gene: TRBV19
J gene: TRBJ2-7
clone size: NA
CDR3 length: 13
CDR3 protein: CASSSTGMHEQYF
CDR3 DNA: TGTGCCAGTAGTTCGACAGGGATGCACGAGCAGTACTTC

D gene: TRBD1
V gene: TRBV5-1
J gene: TRBJ1-1
clone size: NA
CDR3 length: 14
CDR3 protein: CASSFQGVGTEAFF
CDR3 DNA: TGCGCCAGCAGCTTTCAGGGGGTGGGCACTGAAGCTTTCTTT

D gene: TRBD2
V gene: TRBV5-1
J gene: TRBJ2-7
clone size: few
CDR3 length: 15
CDR3 protein: CASSLTSGSVYEQYF
CDR3 DNA: TGCGCCAGCAGCTTGACTAGCGGGAGTGTCTACGAGCAGTACTTC

D gene: TRBD1
V gene: TRBV29-1
J gene: TRBJ2-3
clone size: NA
CDR3 length: 12
CDR3 protein: CSVLQGVDTQYF
CDR3 DNA: TGCAGCGTCCTACAGGGGGTTGATACGCAGTATTTT

D gene: TRBD2
V gene: TRBV6-6
J gene: TRBJ2-4
clone size: NA
CDR3 length: 15
CDR3 protein: CASSYLSREGNIQYF
CDR3 DNA: TGTGCCAGCAGTTACCTTTCCAGGGAGGGAAACATTCAGTACTTC

D gene: TRBD2
V gene: TRBV7-3
J gene: TRBJ2-3
clone size: NA
CDR3 length: 16
CDR3 protein: CASSTLAGGEVDTQYF
CDR3 DNA: TGTGCCAGCAGCACCCTAGCGGGAGGGGAGGTAGATACGCAGTATTTT

D gene: TRBD1
V gene: TRBV27
J gene: TRBJ1-2
clone size: NA
CDR3 length: 15
CDR3 protein: CASRSAGQGNYGYTF
CDR3 DNA: TGTGCCAGCAGATCTGCGGGACAGGGGAACTATGGCTACACCTTC

D gene: TRBD2
V gene: TRBV11-1
J gene: TRBJ2-5
clone size: NA
CDR3 length: 15
CDR3 protein: CASSDYREAQETQYF
CDR3 DNA: TGTGCCAGCAGCGATTACCGGGAGGCCCAAGAGACCCAGTACTTC